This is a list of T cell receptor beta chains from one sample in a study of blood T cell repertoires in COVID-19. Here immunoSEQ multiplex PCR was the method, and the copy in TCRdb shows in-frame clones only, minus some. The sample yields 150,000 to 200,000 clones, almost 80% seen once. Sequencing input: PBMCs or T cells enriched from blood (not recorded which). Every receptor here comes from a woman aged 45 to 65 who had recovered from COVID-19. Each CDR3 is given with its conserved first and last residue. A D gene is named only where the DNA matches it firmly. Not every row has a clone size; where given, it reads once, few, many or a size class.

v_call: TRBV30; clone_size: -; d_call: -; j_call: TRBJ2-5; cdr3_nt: TGTGCCTGGAGTAACGGGGAGCAGACCCAGTACTTC; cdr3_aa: CAWSNGEQTQYF
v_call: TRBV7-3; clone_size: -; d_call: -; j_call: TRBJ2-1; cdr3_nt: TGTGCCAGCAGCCCGACCCCCCAGGATTGGCTGTTCAATGAGCAGTTCTTC; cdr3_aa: CASSPTPQDWLFNEQFF
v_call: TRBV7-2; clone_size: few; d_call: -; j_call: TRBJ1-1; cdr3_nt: TGTGCCAGCAGCTTAATGAGACAGACCTCCACTGAAGCTTTCTTT; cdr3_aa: CASSLMRQTSTEAFF
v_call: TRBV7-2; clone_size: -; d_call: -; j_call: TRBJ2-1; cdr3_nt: TGTGCCAGCAGCTTAGCGGGGAGTGGCTCCTACAATGAGCAGTTCTTC; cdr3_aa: CASSLAGSGSYNEQFF
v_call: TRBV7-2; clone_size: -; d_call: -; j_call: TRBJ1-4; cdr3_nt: TGTGCCAGCAGCTTACGGGAGGGAAGGAGTGAAAAACTGTTTTTT; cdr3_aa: CASSLREGRSEKLFF
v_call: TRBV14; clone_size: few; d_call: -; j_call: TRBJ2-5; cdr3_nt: TGTGCCAGCAGCGACGTGGCGGGCGGGCAAGAGACCCAGTACTTC; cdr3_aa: CASSDVAGGQETQYF
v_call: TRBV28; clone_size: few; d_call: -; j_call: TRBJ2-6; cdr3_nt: TGTGCCAGCAGTTTGAACAGGGCAACCGGGGCCAACGTCCTGACTTTC; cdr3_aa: CASSLNRATGANVLTF
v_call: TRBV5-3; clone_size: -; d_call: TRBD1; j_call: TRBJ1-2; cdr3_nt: TGTGCCAGAAGCCAGGGGGCCCGCGGGAACTATGGCTACACCTTC; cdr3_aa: CARSQGARGNYGYTF
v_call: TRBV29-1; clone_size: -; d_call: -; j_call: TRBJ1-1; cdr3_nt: TGCAGCGGCCGTACGGACACGGGCGGCACTGAAGCTTTCTTT; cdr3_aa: CSGRTDTGGTEAFF
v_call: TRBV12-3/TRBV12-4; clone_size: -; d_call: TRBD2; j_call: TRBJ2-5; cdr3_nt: TGTGCCAGCAGTATCCGGGAGGCAGAGACCCAGTACTTC; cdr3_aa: CASSIREAETQYF
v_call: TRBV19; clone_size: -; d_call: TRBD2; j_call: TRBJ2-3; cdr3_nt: TGTGCCAGTAAAGGGAGGGTGGGCACAGATACGCAGTATTTT; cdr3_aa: CASKGRVGTDTQYF
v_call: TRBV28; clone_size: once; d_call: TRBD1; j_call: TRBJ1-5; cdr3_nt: TGTGCCAGCAGTCGACAGGGGGCTGTTCAGCCCCAGCATTTT; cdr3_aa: CASSRQGAVQPQHF
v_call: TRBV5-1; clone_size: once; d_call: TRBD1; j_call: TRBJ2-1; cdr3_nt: TGCGCCAGCAGCTTGGAGGGCCCGGGACAGGGGAAATCAAGTGAGCAGTTCTTC; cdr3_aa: CASSLEGPGQGKSSEQFF
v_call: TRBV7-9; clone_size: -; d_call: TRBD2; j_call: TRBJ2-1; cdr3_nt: TGTGCCAGCAGCTTAGTATCGGGACTAGCAATTTTAGGCAATGAGCAGTTCTTC; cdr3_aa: CASSLVSGLAILGNEQFF
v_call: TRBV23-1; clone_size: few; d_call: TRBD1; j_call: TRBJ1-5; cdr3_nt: TGCGCCAGCAGTCAATCGGACAGGGGGCACAATCAGCCCCAGCATTTT; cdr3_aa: CASSQSDRGHNQPQHF
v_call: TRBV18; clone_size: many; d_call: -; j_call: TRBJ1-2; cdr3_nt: TGTGCCAGCTCACCTATGGACAGAGACTATGGCTACACCTTC; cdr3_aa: CASSPMDRDYGYTF
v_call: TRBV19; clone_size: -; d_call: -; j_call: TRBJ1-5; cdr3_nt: TGTGCCAGTAGTATGACCCAGGGGCAGCCCCAGCATTTT; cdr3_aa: CASSMTQGQPQHF
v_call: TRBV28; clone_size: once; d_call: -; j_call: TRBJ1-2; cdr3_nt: TGTGCCAGCAGTACAGGATATGGCTACACCTTC; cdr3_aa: CASSTGYGYTF
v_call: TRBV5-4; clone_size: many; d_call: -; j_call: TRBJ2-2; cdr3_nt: TGTGCCAGCAGCTTTGTAGGGGGCACCGGGGAGCTGTTTTTT; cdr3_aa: CASSFVGGTGELFF
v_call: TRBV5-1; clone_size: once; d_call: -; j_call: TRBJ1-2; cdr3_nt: TGCGCCAGCAGCTTGGATAGGGGCGACTATGGCTACACCTTC; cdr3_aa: CASSLDRGDYGYTF
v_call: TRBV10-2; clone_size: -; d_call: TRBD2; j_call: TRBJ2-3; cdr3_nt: TGCGCCAGCAGGTTACTAGCGGGAGAAGATACGCAGTATTTT; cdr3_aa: CASRLLAGEDTQYF
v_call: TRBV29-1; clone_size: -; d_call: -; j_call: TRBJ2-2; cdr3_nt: TGCAGCGTTGAATCGGACAGCGAGAGCACCGGGGAGCTGTTTTTT; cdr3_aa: CSVESDSESTGELFF
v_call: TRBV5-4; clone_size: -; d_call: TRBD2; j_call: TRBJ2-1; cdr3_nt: TGTGCCAGCAGCTCCGCGACTAGCGGGCGGAACAATGAGCAGTTCTTC; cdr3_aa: CASSSATSGRNNEQFF
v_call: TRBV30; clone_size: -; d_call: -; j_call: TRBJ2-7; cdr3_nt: TGTGCCTGGAGTGTACATTCACGCCGGGACACAGACTACGAGCAGTACTTC; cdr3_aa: CAWSVHSRRDTDYEQYF
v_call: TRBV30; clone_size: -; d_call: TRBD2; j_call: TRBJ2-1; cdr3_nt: TGTGCCTGGAACGGCGGGAGCTCCTACAATGAGCAGTTCTTC; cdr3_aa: CAWNGGSSYNEQFF
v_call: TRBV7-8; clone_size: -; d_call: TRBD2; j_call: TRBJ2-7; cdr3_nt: TGTGCCAGCAGCTTGGGTGTAGCGGGAGGCTACGAGCAGTACTTC; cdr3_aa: CASSLGVAGGYEQYF
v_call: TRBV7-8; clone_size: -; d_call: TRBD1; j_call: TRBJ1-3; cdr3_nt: TGTGCCAGCAGCCCGGACAGGGGCTCTGGAAACACCATATATTTT; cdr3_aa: CASSPDRGSGNTIYF
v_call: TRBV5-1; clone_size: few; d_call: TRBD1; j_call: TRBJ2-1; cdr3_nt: TGCGCCAGCAGCTCCTGGACAGGGAACGAGCAGTTCTTC; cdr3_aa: CASSSWTGNEQFF
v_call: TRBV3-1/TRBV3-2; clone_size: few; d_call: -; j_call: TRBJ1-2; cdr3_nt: TGTGCCAGCAGCTTAACTTGGCTGGGCGGCTACACCTTC; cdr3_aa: CASSLTWLGGYTF
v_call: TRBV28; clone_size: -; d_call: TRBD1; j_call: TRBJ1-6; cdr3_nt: TGTGCCAGCATTCGACAGGGGAATTCACCCCTCCACTTT; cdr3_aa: CASIRQGNSPLHF
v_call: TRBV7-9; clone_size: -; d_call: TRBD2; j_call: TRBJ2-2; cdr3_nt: TGTGCCAGCAGCCTACTAGCGGTTAACACCGGGGAGCTGTTTTTT; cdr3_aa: CASSLLAVNTGELFF
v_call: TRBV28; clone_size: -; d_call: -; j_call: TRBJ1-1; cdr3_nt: TGTGCCAGCAGTTTTGGGAACCAGGGGTTCTTT; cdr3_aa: CASSFGNQGFF
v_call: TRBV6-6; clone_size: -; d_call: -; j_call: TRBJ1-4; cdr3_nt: TGTGCCAGCAGTCCTAGGACACGGACGGCGGCAACTAATGAAAAACTGTTTTTT; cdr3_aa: CASSPRTRTAATNEKLFF
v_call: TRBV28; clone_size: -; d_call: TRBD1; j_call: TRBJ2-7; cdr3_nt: TGTGCCAGCAGTTTTGGGACAGGGCTGCCCTCCTACGAGCAGTACTTC; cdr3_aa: CASSFGTGLPSYEQYF
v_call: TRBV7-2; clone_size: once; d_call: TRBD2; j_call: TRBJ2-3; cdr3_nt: TGTGCCAGCAGCCCTTCGAGAGCGGGAGCTTTAGATACGCAGTATTTT; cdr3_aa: CASSPSRAGALDTQYF
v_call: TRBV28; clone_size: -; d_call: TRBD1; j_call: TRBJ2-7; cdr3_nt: TGTGCCAGCAGCCTCGGACAGGGCCAGCAGTACTTC; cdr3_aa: CASSLGQGQQYF
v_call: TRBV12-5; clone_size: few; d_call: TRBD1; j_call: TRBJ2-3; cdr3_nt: TGTGCTAGTGGTTTGGGGGACAGGGCAGATACGCAGTATTTT; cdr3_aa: CASGLGDRADTQYF
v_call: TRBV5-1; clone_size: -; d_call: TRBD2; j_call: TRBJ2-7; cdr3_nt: TGCGCCAGCAGCCCCGGGACTACGGTTTCGGAGGAGCAGTACTTC; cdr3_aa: CASSPGTTVSEEQYF
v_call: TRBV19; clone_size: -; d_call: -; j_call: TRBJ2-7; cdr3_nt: TGTGCCAGTAGTATAGCCGGGACAAGCTCCTACGAGCAGTACTTC; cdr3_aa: CASSIAGTSSYEQYF
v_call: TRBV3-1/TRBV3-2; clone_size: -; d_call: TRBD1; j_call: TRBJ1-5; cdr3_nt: TGTGCCAGCAGCCAAGTCCAGGGGGACCATCAGCCCCAGCATTTT; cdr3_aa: CASSQVQGDHQPQHF
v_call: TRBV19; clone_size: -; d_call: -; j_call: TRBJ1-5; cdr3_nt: TGTGCCAGTAGTACGGGGGGGCTGGGCAATCAGCCCCAGCATTTT; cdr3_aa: CASSTGGLGNQPQHF
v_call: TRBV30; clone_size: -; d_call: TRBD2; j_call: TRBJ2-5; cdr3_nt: TGTGCCTGGAGCGGTCTAGCGGGAGCAGGGACCCAGTACTTC; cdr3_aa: CAWSGLAGAGTQYF
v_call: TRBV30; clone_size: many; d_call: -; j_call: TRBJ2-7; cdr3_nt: TGTGCCTGGAGGGTCTACTACGAGCAGTACTTC; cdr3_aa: CAWRVYYEQYF
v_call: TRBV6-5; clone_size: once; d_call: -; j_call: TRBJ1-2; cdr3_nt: TGTGCCAGCACCTCTCGAGGATCCGGCTACACCTTC; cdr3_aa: CASTSRGSGYTF
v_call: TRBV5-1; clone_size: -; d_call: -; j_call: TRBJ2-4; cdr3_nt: TGCGCCAGCAGCCTCTGGAGGGGTGGGAGTTCTGACATTCAGTACTTC; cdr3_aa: CASSLWRGGSSDIQYF
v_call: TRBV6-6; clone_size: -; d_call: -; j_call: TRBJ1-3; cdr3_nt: TGTGCCAGCAGACAGGACAGTGGAAACACCATATATTTT; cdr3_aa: CASRQDSGNTIYF
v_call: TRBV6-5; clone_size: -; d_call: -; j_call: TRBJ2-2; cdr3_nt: TGTGCCAGCACTGTATTCTCGAGCACCGGGGAGCTGTTTTTT; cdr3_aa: CASTVFSSTGELFF
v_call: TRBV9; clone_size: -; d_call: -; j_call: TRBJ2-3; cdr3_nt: TGTGCCAGCAGCGTAGCTAGTAGTACAGATACGCAGTATTTT; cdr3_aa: CASSVASSTDTQYF
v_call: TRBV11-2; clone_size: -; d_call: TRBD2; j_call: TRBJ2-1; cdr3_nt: TGTGCCAGCAGCTCCTACTCTAGCGGGAGCACCTACAATGAGCAGTTCTTC; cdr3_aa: CASSSYSSGSTYNEQFF
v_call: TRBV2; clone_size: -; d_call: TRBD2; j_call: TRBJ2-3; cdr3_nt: TGTGCCAGCACCCGAGCGGGAGTGGGCACAGATACGCAGTATTTT; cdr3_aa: CASTRAGVGTDTQYF
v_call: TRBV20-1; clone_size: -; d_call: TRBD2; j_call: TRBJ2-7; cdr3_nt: TGCAGTGCTAGTGGCCTAGCGGGTGCACCGTCTCGCTACGAGCAGTACTTC; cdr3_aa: CSASGLAGAPSRYEQYF
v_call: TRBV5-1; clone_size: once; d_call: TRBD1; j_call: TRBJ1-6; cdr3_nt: TGCGCCAGCAGCTTTTCCGGGACAGGGGTCTCACCCCTCCACTTT; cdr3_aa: CASSFSGTGVSPLHF
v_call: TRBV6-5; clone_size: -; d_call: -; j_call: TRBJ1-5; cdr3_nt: TGTGCCAGCCGCGGGCTTCGGAATCAGCCCCAGCATTTT; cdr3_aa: CASRGLRNQPQHF
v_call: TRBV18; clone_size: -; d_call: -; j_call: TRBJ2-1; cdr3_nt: TGTGCCAGCTCACCCCCGGGTACCAATGAGCAGTTCTTC; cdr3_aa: CASSPPGTNEQFF
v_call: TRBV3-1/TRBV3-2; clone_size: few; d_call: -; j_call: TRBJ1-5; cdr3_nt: TGTGCCAGCAGCCAAGACTGGGGCGCGGGGCAGCCCCAGCATTTT; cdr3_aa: CASSQDWGAGQPQHF
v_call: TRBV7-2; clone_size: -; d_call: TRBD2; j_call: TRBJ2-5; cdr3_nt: TGTGCCAGCACCCCCCCGGGGGGAGGCGGGGAGACCCAGTACTTC; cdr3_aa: CASTPPGGGGETQYF
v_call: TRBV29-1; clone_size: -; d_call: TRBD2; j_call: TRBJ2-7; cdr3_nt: TGCAGCGCGGGGCGGGAGGCCTACGAGCAGTACTTC; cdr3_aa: CSAGREAYEQYF
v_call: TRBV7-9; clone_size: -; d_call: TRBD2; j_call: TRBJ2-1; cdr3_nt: TGTGCCAGCAGCTTTGAACTAGCGGGAATGAGTGAGCAGTTCTTC; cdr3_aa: CASSFELAGMSEQFF
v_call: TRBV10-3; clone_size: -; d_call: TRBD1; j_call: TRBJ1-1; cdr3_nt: TGTGCCATCACCGGGACAGGGGGCACTGAAGCTTTCTTT; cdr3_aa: CAITGTGGTEAFF
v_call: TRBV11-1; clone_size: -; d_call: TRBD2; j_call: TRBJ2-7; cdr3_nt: TGTGCCAGCAGCTTCTTACTAGCGGGAGGGGCCGGGGAGCAGTACTTC; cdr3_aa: CASSFLLAGGAGEQYF